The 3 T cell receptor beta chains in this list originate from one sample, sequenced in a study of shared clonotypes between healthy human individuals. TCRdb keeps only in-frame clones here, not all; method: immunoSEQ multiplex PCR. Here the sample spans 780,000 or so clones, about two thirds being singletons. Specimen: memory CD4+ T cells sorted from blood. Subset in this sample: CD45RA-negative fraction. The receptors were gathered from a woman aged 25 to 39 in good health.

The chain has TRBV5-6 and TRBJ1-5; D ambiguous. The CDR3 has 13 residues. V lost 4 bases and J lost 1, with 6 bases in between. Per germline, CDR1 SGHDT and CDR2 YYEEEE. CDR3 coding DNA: TGTGCCAGCAGCCTTCGCAGCAATCAGCCCCAGCATTTT. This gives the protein CASSLRSNQPQHF. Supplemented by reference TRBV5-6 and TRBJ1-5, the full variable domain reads DAGVTQSPTHLIKTRGQQVTLRCSPKSGHDTVSWYQQALGQGPQFIFQYYEEEERQRGNFPDRFSGHQFPNYSSELNVNALLLGDSALYLCASSLRSNQPQHFGDGTRLSIL.

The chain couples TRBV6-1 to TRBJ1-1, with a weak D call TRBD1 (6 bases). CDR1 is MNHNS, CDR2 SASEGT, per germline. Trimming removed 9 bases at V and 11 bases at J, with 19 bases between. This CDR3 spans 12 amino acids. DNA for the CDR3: TGTGCCAGTAATCTACAGGGAAACTTGGCTTTCTTT. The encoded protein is CASNLQGNLAFF.

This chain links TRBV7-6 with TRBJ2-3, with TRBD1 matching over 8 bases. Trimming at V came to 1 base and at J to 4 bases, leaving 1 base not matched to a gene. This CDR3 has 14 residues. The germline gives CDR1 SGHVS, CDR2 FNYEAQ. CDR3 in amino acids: CASSLGTGPDTQYF. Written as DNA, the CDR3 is TGTGCCAGCAGCTTAGGGACAGGGCCAGATACGCAGTATTTT.